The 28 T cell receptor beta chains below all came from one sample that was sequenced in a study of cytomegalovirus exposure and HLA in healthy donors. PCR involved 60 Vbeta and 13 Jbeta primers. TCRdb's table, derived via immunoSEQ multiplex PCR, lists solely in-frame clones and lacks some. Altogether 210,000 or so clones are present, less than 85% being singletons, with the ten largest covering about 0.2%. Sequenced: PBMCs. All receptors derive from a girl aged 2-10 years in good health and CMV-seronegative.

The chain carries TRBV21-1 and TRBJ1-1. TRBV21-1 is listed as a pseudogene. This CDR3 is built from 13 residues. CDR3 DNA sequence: TGTGCCAGCAGCTTTGGGCAGGCGGGTGAAGCTTTCTTT. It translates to CASSFGQAGEAFF.

For the CDR3, the DNA is TGCAGCGTTTTAGCGGGGGGTAGATCGGAGACCCAGTACTTC. Encoded protein: CSVLAGGRSETQYF. The chain uses TRBV29-1 and TRBJ2-5; the match to TRBD2 covers 10 bases. Germline assignment: CDR1 SQVTM and CDR2 ANQGSEA. J was trimmed by 5 bases and V by 5 bases; bases with no gene match: 8. The CDR3 contains 14 residues.

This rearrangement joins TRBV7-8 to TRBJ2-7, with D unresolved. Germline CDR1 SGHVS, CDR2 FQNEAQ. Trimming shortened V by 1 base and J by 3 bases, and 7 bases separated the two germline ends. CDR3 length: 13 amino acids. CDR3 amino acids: CASSLVSRYEQYF. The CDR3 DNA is TGTGCCAGCAGCTTAGTTTCCCGCTACGAGCAGTACTTC.

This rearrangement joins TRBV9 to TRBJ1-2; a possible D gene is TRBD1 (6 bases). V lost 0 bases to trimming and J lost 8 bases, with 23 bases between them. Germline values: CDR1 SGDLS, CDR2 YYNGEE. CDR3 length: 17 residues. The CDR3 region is CASSVGGGPGAWRGYTF. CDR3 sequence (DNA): TGTGCCAGCAGCGTAGGGGGGGGGCCAGGGGCGTGGAGGGGCTACACCTTC.

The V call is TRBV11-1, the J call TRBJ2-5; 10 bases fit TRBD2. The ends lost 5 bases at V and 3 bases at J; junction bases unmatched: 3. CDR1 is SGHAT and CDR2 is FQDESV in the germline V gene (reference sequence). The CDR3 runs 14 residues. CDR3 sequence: CASSAGLAEETQYF. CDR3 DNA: TGTGCCAGCAGCGCTGGACTAGCGGAAGAGACCCAGTACTTC. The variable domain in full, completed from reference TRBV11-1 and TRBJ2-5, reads EAEVAQSPRYKITEKSQAVAFWCDPISGHATLYWYRQILGQGPELLVQFQDESVVDDSQLPKDRFSAERLKGVDSTLKIQPAELGDSAMYLCASSAGLAEETQYFGPGTRLLVL.

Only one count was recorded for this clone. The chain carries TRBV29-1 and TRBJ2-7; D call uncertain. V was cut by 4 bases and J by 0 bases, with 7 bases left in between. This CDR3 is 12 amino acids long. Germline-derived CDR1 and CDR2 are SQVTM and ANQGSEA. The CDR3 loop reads CSVVENSYEQYF. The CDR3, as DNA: TGCAGCGTTGTGGAGAACTCCTACGAGCAGTACTTC.

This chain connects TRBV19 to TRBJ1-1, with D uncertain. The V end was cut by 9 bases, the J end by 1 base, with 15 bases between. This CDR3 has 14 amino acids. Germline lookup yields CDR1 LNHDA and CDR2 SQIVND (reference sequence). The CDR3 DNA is TGTGCCAGCTATGGGAGGGCGAGGAACACTGAAGCTTTCTTT. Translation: CASYGRARNTEAFF.

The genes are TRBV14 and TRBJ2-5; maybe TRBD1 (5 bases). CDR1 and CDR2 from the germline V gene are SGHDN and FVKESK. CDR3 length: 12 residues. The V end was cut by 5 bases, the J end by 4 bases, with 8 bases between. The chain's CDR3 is CASSAGIETQYF. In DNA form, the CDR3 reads TGTGCCAGCAGCGCAGGGATAGAGACCCAGTACTTC.

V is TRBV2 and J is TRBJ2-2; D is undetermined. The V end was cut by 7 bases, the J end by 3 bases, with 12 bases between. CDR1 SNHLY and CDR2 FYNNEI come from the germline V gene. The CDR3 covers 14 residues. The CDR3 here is CASIESMDTGELFF. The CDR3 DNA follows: TGTGCCAGCATCGAGAGTATGGACACCGGGGAGCTGTTTTTT.

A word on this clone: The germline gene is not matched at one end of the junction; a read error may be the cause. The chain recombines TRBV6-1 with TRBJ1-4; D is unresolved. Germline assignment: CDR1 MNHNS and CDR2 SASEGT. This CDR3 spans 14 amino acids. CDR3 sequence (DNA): TGTGCCGGCAGCCCCACAGCAACTAATGAAAAACTGTTTTTT. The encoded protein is CAGSPTATNEKLFF.

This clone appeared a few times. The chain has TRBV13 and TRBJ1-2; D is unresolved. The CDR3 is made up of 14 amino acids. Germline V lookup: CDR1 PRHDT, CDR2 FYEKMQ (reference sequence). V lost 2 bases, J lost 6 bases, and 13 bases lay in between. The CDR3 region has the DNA TGTGCCAGCAGCTTAAAAAAGTTGAGGGATGGCTACACCTTC. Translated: CASSLKKLRDGYTF.

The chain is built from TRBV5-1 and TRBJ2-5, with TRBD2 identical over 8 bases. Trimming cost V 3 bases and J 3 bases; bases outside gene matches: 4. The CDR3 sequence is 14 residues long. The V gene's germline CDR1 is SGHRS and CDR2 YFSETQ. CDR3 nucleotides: TGCGCCAGCAGCTGGGGACTAGAGGAAGAGACCCAGTACTTC. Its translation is CASSWGLEEETQYF.

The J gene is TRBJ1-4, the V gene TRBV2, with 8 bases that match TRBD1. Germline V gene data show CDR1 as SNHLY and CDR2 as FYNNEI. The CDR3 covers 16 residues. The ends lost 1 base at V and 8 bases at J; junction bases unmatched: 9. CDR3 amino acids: CASSEGEDRVDEKLFF. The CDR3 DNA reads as TGTGCCAGCAGTGAAGGGGAGGACAGGGTAGACGAAAAACTGTTTTTT.

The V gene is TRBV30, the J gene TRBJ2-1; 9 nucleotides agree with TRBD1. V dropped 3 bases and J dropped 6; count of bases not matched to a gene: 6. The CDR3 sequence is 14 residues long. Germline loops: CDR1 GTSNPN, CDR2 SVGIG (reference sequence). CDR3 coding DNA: TGTGCCTGGAGGAAACAGGGGGCACGCAATGAGCAGTTCTTC. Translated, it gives CAWRKQGARNEQFF.

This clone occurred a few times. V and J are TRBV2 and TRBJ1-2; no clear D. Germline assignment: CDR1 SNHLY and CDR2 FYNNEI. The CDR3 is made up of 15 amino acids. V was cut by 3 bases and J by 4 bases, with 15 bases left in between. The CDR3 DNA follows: TGTGCCAGCAGTGAGATTGTACCACGAGGCTATGGCTACACCTTC. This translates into CASSEIVPRGYGYTF.

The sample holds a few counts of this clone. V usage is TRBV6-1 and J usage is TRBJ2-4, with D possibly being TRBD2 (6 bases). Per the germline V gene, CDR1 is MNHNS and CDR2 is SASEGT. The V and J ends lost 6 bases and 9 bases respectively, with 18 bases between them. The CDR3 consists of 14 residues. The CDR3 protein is CASRIGGGMPIQYF. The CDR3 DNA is TGTGCCAGCAGGATCGGTGGGGGGATGCCCATTCAGTACTTC.

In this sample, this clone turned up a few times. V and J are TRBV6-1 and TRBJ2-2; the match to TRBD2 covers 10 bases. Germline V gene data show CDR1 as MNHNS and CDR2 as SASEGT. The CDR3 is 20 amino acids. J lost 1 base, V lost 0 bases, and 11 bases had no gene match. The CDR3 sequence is CASSEASPSGSIGNTGELFF. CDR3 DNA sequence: TGTGCCAGCAGTGAAGCGTCACCTAGCGGGAGTATAGGGAACACCGGGGAGCTGTTTTTT.

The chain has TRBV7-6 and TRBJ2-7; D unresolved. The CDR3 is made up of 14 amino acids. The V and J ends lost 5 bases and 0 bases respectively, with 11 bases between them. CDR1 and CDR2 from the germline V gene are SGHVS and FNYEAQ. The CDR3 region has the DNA TGTGCCAGCAGCCACCTGGGCGCCTCCTACGAGCAGTACTTC. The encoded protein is CASSHLGASYEQYF.

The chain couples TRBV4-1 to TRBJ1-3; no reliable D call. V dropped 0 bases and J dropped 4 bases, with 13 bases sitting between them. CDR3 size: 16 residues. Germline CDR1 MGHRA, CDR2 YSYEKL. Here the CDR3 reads CASSQELRTLGNTIYF. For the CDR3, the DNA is TGCGCCAGCAGCCAAGAACTCAGGACTCTCGGAAACACCATATATTTT.

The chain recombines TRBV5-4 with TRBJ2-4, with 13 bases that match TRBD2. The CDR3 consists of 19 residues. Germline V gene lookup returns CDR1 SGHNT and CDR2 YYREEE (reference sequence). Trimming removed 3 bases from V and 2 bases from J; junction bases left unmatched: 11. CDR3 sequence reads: CASSWDGLAGVGSKNIQYF. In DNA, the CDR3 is TGTGCCAGCAGCTGGGATGGACTAGCGGGAGTAGGATCCAAAAACATTCAGTACTTC.

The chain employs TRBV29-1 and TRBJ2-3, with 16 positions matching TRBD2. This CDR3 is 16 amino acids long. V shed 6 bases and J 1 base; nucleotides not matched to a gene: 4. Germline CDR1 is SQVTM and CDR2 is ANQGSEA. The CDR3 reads CSVGTSGGGRTDTQYF. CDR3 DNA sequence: TGCAGCGTGGGGACTAGCGGGGGGGGACGCACAGATACGCAGTATTTT.

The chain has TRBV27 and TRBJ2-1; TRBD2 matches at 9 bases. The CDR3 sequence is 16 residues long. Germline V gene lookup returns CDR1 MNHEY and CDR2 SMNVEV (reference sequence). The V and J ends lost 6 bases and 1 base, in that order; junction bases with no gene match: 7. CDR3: CASRFLTSGSYNEQFF. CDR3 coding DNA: TGTGCCAGCAGGTTTCTAACTAGCGGGTCCTACAATGAGCAGTTCTTC.

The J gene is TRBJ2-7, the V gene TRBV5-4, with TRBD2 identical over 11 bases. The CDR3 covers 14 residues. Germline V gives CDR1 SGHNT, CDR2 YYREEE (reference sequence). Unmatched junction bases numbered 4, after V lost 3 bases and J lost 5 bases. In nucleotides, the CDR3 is TGTGCCAGCAGCTCACTAGCGGGAGTCAACGAGCAGTACTTC. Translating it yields CASSSLAGVNEQYF.

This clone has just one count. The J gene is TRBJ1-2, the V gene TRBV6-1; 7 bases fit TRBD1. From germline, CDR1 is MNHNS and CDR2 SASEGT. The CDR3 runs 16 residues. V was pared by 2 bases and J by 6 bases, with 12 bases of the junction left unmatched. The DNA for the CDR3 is TGTGCCAGCAGTGAAAGCTTGTTGCCTCAGGGGGATGGCTACACCTTC. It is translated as CASSESLLPQGDGYTF.

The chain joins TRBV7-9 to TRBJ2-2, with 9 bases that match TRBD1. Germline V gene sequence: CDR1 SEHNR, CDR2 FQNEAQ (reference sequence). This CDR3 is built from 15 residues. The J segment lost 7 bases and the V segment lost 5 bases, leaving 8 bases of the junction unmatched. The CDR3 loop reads CASSPGGQGHGELFF. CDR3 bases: TGTGCCAGCAGCCCTGGGGGACAGGGACACGGGGAGCTGTTTTTT.

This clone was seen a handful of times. The CDR3 sequence: CASSDPQGAVAGAFF. The DNA of the CDR3 is TGTGCCAGCAGTGACCCCCAGGGGGCCGTAGCTGGAGCTTTCTTT. The J gene is TRBJ1-1, the V gene TRBV6-1; 8 bases line up with TRBD1. CDR1 MNHNS and CDR2 SASEGT come from the germline V gene. The CDR3 is made up of 15 amino acids. The V gene end was trimmed by 3 bases and the J gene end by 10 bases; junction bases not matched to a gene: 13.

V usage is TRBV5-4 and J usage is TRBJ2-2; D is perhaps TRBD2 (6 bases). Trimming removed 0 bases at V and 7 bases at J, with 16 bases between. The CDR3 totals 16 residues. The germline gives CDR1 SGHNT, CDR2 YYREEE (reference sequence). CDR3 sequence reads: CASSLALGRGVGELFF. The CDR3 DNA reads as TGTGCCAGCAGCTTGGCGTTGGGTCGCGGGGTCGGGGAGCTGTTTTTT.

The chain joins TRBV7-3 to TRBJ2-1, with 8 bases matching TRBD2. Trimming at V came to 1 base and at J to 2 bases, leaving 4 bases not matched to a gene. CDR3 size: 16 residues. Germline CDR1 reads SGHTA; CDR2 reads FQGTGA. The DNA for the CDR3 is TGTGCCAGCAGCTTAAGCCTAGCGGGTCCCTACAATGAGCAGTTCTTC. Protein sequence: CASSLSLAGPYNEQFF.